A few counts support the clone carrying this T cell receptor beta chain. Its antigen is not known. The record originates from a study of beta chain features in type 1 diabetes. Study-wide results and limits: Across all four CD4+ subsets, people with type 1 diabetes showed modestly shorter TCRB CDR3s. For type 1 diabetes patients, VDJ junctions showed fewer insertions and more deletions.

Germline V lookup: CDR1 SEHNR, CDR2 FQNEAQ (reference sequence). The CDR3 covers 16 residues. After removal of 5 bases from V and 7 bases from J, the junction contained 11 bases not matched to a gene. The sequenced template was cDNA made from the entire isolated RNA. TCRdb's table, derived via immunoSEQ multiplex PCR, lists solely in-frame clones and lacks some. Among approximately 260,000 clones listed, just over 20% were seen once. Sequenced input: naive CD4+ T cells from blood. V usage is TRBV7-9 and J usage is TRBJ2-7; TRBD2 agrees at 13 bases. The receptor's source is a woman between 40 and 55 years old with type 1 diabetes. CDR3 residues: CASSIPGLAGFTEQYF. In nucleotides, the CDR3 is TGTGCCAGCAGCATCCCGGGACTAGCGGGATTCACGGAGCAGTACTTC.